This T cell receptor beta chain emerged from a study of blood T cell repertoires in COVID-19. Clones were sequenced by immunoSEQ multiplex PCR, and TCRdb holds only the in-frame ones, with some missing. This table holds hundreds of thousands of clones, around 87% found once. Germline lookup yields CDR1 SGHTA and CDR2 FQGNSA. The ends were cut back, 4 bases at V and 4 bases at J, with 11 bases in the middle. The CDR3 extends over 14 amino acids. Sequenced input: PBMCs or T cells enriched from blood (not recorded which). The chain combines TRBV7-2 with TRBJ1-5; perhaps TRBD1 as D (5 bases). The TCR was taken from a woman under 40 with acute COVID-19. CDR3 nucleotides: TGTGCCAGCAGCTCCCAGGGTAAAAATCAGCCCCAGCATTTT. Residues: CASSSQGKNQPQHF.